This T cell receptor (beta chain) emerged from a study of blood T cell repertoires in COVID-19. Across the study: COVID-19 samples from acute and convalescent phases originated in the United States, Italy and Spain. T cells, B-cell-depleted T cells, or PBMCs supplied cDNA or gDNA.

As originally analysed: Nucleated cell counts were estimated from reference gene primer amplification. Clones were sequenced by immunoSEQ multiplex PCR, and TCRdb holds only the in-frame ones, with some missing. From that table come the V and J calls and clone size; the DNA was used to work out D and trimming. The table includes under 500,000 clones, roughly 89% detected once. Germline V gives CDR1 WSHSY, CDR2 SAAADI. This CDR3 spans 15 amino acids. Trimming removed 3 bases from V and 2 bases from J; junction bases left unmatched: 2. Material for sequencing was peripheral blood. The rearrangement links TRBV10-2 to TRBJ2-3, with 10 nucleotides matching TRBD2. This clonotype originated in a woman in her 30s with acute or convalescent COVID-19. The CDR3 sequence is CASSELAGFTDTQYF. As DNA, the CDR3 is TGCGCCAGCAGTGAACTAGCGGGGTTCACAGATACGCAGTATTTT.